This T cell receptor (beta chain) was captured in a study of T cells in localized non-small cell lung cancer. Study-wide results and caveats: Heterogeneity stays possible, as sequencing covered only one tumor region. Appearances in adjacent lung were noted for a median approximately 58 of the top 100 tumor clones.

To note about this clone: Its cognate antigen is unknown.

Data came from immunoSEQ multiplex PCR; TCRdb stores just in-frame clones and leaves some out. Of more than 45,000 clones in the sample, roughly 89% were seen once. The clonotype was recovered from an older male donor with stage III squamous cell lung carcinoma. This specimen was peripheral blood, taken before any cancer treatment.

Here the CDR3 reads CASSGTGQGQETQYF. For the CDR3, the DNA is TGTGCCAGCAGCGGTACTGGACAGGGCCAAGAGACCCAGTACTTC. This sequence joins TRBV6-5 and TRBJ2-5; 8 bases are a match to TRBD1. The CDR3 loop spans 15 amino acids. The germline V gene has CDR1 MNHEY and CDR2 SVGAGI. Trimming took 6 bases from V and 1 from J; bases not matched to a gene: 7.